This is a list of T cell receptor beta chains from one sample in a study of blood T cell repertoires in COVID-19. Repertoires were generated with immunoSEQ multiplex PCR, while TCRdb's copy carries only in-frame clones and drops some. The sample yields 90,000 to 130,000 clones, around 83% seen once. Sequencing was performed on peripheral blood. The source is a man aged 65 to 79 with acute or convalescent COVID-19. The CDR3 runs from the conserved cysteine through the conserved F or W.

TRBJ2-3 15 TRBV6-6 CASTAPGLAGGTQYF
TRBJ2-1 14 TRBV28 CASFSGTGGREQFF
TRBJ1-4 13 TRBV18 CASEQATNEKLFF
TRBJ1-6 15 TRBV18 CASSPAQAYNSPLHF
TRBJ2-7 12 TRBV2 CASTTGLYEQYF
TRBJ1-1 13 TRBV7-2 CASGRRQATEAFF
TRBJ1-2 13 TRBV12-5 CASGWDRGDGYTF
TRBJ1-6 13 TRBV3-1/TRBV3-2 CASSRGDRSPLHF
TRBJ2-7 19 TRBV28 CASSLMGLNGQGASYEQYF
TRBJ2-1 15 TRBV2 CASREREGRSDEQFF